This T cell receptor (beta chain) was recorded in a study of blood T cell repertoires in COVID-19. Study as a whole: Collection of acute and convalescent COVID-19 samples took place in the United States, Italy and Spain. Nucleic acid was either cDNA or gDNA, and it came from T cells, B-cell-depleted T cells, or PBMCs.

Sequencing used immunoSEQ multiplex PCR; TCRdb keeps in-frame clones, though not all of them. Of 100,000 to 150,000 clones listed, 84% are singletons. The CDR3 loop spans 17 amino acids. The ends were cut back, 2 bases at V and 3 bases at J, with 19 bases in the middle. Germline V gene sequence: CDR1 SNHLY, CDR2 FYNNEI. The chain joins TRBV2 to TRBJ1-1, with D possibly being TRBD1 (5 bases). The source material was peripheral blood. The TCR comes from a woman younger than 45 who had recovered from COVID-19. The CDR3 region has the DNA TGTGCCAGCAGTGAAAAGGGGTTGGATTATCGGTACACTGAAGCTTTCTTT. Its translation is CASSEKGLDYRYTEAFF. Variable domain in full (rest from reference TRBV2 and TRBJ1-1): EPEVTQTPSHQVTQMGQEVILRCVPISNHLYFYWYRQILGQKVEFLVSFYNNEISEKSEIFDDQFSVERPDGSNFTLKIRSTKLEDSAMYFCASSEKGLDYRYTEAFFGQGTRLTVV.